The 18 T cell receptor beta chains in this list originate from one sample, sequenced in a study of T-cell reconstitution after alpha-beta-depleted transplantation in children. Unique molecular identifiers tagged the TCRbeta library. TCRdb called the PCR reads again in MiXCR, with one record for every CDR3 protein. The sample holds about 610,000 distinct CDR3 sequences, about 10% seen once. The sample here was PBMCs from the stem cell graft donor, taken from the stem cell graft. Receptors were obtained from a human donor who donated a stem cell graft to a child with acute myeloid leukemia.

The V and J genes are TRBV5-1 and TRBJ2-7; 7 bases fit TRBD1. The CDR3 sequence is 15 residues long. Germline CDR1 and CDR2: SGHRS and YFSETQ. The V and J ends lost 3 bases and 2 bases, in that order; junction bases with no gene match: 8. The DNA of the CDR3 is TGCGCCAGCAGCTCGCGAGAGGGGGCCACCTACGAGCAGTACTTC. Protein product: CASSSREGATYEQYF.

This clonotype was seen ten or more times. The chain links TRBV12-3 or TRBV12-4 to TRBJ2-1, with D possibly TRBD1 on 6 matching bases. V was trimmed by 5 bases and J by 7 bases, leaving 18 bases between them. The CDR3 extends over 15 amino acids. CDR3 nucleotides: TGTGCCAGCAGTGGGTGGGGAGTGGGGACAAATGAGCAGTTCTTC. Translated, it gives CASSGWGVGTNEQFF.

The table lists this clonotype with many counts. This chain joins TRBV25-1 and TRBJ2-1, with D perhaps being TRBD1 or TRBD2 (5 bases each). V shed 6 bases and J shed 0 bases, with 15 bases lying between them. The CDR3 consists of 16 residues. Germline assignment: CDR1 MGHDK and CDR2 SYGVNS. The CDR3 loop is CASSDSGPSSYNEQFF. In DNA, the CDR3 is TGTGCCAGCAGCGACTCGGGACCAAGCTCCTACAATGAGCAGTTCTTC.

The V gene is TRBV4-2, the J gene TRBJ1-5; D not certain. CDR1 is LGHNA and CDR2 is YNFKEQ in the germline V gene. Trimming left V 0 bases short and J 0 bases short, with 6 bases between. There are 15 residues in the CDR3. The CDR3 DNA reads TGTGCCAGCAGCCAAGAGGCGAATAGCAATCAGCCCCAGCATTTT. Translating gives CASSQEANSNQPQHF.

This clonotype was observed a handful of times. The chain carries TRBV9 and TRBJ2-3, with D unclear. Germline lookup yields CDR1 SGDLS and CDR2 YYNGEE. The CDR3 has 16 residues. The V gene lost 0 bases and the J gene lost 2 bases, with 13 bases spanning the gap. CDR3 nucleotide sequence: TGTGCCAGCAGCGTAGATTTAGTACGAGACACAGATACGCAGTATTTT. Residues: CASSVDLVRDTDTQYF.

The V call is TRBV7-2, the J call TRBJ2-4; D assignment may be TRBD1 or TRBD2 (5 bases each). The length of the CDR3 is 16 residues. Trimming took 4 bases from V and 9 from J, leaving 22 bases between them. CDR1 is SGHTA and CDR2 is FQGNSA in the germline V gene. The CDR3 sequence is CASSSVRGGKVGIQYF. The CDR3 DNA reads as TGTGCCAGCAGCTCCGTCCGTGGGGGTAAAGTTGGCATTCAGTACTTC.

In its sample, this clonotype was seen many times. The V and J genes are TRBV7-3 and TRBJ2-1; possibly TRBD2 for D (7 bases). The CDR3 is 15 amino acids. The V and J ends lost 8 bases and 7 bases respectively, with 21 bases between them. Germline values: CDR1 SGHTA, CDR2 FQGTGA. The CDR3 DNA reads TGTGCCAGCCGAGGGGGGAGGGATGAGCCAAATGAGCAGTTCTTC. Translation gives CASRGGRDEPNEQFF.

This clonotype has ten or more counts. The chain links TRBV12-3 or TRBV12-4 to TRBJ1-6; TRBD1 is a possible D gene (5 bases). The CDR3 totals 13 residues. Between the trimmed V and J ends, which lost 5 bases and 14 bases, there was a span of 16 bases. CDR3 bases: TGTGCCAGCAGTCGGGGGACCGAGTCGACCCTCCACTTT. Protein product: CASSRGTESTLHF.

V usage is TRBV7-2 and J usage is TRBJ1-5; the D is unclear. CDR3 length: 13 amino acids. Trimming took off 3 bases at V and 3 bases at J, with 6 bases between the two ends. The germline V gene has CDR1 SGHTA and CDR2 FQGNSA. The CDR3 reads CASSFSHNQPQHF. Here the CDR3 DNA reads TGTGCCAGCAGCTTCTCCCACAATCAGCCCCAGCATTTT.

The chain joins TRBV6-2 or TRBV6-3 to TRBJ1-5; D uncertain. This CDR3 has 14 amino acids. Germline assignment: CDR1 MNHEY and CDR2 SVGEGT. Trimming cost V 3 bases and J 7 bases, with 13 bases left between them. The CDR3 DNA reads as TGTGCCAGCAGTTATGAGCAGGAGGAGCAGCCCCAGCATTTT. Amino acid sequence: CASSYEQEEQPQHF.

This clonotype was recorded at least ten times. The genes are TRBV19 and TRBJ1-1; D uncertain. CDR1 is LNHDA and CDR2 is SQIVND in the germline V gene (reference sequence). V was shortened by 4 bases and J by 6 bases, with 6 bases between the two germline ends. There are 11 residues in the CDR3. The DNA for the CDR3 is TGTGCCAGTAGTAAAGTGGCTGAAGCTTTCTTT. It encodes CASSKVAEAFF.

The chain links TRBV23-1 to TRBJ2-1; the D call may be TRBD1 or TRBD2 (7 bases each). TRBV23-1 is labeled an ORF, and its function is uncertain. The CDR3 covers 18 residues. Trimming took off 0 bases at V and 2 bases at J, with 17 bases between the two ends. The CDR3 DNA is TGCGCCAGCAGTCAATCGCCGTCGACAGGGAGGGCCTACAATGAGCAGTTCTTC. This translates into CASSQSPSTGRAYNEQFF.

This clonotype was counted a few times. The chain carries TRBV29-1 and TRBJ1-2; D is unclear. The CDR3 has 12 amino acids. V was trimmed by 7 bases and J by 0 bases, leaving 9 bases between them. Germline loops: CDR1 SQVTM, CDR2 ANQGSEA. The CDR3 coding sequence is TGCAGCGCGGACGTCTCTAACTATGGCTACACCTTC. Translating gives CSADVSNYGYTF.

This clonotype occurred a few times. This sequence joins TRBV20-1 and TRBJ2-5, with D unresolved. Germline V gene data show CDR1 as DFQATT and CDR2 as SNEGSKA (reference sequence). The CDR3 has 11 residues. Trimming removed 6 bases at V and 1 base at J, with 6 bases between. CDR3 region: CSAALQETQYF. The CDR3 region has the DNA TGCAGTGCAGCTCTCCAAGAGACCCAGTACTTC.

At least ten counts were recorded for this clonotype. The CDR3 is CASCPKYQETQYF. Written as DNA, the CDR3 is TGTGCCAGCTGCCCCAAGTACCAAGAGACCCAGTACTTC. V is TRBV6-1 and J is TRBJ2-5; unclear D gene. Germline values: CDR1 MNHNS, CDR2 SASEGT. V lost 8 bases and J lost 0, with 10 bases in between. The CDR3 is 13 residues long.

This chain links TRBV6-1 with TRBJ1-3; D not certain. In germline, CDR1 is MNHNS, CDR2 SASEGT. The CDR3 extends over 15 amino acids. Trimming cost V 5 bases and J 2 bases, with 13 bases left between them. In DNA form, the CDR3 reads TGTGCCAGCAGTCCGTCCGGGAGCGCTGGAAACACCATATATTTT. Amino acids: CASSPSGSAGNTIYF.

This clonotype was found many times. The DNA of the CDR3 is TGTGCCAGCTCACCACCGGGACTAGCGGTAACAGATACGCAGTATTTT. It yields the protein CASSPPGLAVTDTQYF. V gene TRBV18 combines with J gene TRBJ2-3; 11 nucleotides agree with TRBD2. The junction had 2 bases not matched to a gene; V was cut back by 0 bases and J by 3 bases. The CDR3 runs to 16 residues. Germline V gives CDR1 KGHSH, CDR2 LQKENI.

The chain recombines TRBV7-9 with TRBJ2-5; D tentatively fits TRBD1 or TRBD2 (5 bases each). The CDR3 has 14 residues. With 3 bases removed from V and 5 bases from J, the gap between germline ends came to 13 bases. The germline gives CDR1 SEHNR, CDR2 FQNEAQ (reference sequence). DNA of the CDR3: TGTGCCAGCAGCTTGAGGGGCGGAGAGGAGACCCAGTACTTC. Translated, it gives CASSLRGGEETQYF.